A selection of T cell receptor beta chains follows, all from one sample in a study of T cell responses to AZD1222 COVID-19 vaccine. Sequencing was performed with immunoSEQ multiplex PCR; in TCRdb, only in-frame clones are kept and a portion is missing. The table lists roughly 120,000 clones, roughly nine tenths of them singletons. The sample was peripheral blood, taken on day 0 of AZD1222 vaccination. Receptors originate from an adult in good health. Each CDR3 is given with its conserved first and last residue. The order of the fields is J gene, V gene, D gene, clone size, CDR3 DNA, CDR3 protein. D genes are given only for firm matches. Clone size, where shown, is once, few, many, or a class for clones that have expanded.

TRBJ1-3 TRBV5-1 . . TGCGCCAGCAGCTTGGCCCCCGGGGTAGGCGGAAACACCATATATTTT CASSLAPGVGGNTIYF
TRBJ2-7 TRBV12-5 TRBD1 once TGTGCTAGTGGTTTGGAACCGGGACAGGGTCTTGTGGAGCAGTACTTC CASGLEPGQGLVEQYF
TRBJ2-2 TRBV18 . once TGTGCCAGCTCACCGAGCTTGGGCACCGGGGAGCTGTTTTTT CASSPSLGTGELFF
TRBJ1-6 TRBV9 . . TGTGCCAGCGCTTCCGAGGGGTATTCACCCCTCCACTTT CASASEGYSPLHF
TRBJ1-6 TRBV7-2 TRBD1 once TGTGCCAGCAGTCGACAGGGACTCTATAATTCACCCCTCCACTTT CASSRQGLYNSPLHF
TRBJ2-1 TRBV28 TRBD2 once TGTGCCAGCAGTGGGGGACTAGCGGGGAATGAGCAGTTCTTC CASSGGLAGNEQFF
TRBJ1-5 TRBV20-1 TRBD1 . TGCAGTGCTAGTGAAACAGGGGACCAGCCCCAGCATTTT CSASETGDQPQHF
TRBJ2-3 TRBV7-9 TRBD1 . TGTGCCAGCACAGGGGGCATTCGAGGCACAGATACGCAGTATTTT CASTGGIRGTDTQYF
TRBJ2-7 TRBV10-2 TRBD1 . TGCGCCAGCAGTGAGACCCGGAGGACAGGCTCCTACGAGCAGTACTTC CASSETRRTGSYEQYF
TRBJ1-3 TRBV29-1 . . TGCAGCGTTTGGGGGAGCACTGGAAACACCATATATTTT CSVWGSTGNTIYF
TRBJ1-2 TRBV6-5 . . TGTGCCAGCAGTTATTTGCCCAGGAACTATGGCTACACCTTC CASSYLPRNYGYTF
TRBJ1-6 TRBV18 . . TGTGCCAGCTCACCATCCCCTACTCAACCTTCACCCCTCCACTTT CASSPSPTQPSPLHF
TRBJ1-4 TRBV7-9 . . TGTGCCAGCAGCTTAAATCCTAATGAAAAACTGTTTTTT CASSLNPNEKLFF
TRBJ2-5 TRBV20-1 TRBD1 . TGCAGTGCTAGTTTAGACAGGGGAAAAGAGACCCAGTACTTC CSASLDRGKETQYF
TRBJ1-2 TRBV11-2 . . TGTGCCAGCAGCCTAGGAGGGTATGGCTACACCTTC CASSLGGYGYTF
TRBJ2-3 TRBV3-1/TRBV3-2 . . TGTGCCAGCAGCCAAGATGTTAGATCCACAGATACGCAGTATTTT CASSQDVRSTDTQYF
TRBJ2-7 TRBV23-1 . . TGCGCCAGCCGGGACACTGACTACGAGCAGTACTTC CASRDTDYEQYF
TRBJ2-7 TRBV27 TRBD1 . TGTGCCAGCAGTCTGCAGGACAGGGGCTACGAGCAGTACTTC CASSLQDRGYEQYF
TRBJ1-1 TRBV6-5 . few TGTGCCAGCAGTTACCACGACAGCAACACTGAAGCTTTCTTT CASSYHDSNTEAFF
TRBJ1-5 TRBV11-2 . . TGTGCCAGCAGCTTGATGGGATATAGCAATCAGCCCCAGCATTTT CASSLMGYSNQPQHF
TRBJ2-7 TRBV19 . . TGTGCCAGTAGTATAACCTTGGGGGCGCAGGGCGAGCAGTACTTC CASSITLGAQGEQYF
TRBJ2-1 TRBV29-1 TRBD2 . TGCAGCGCCGGACGGGGGGGCTCCTACAATGAGCAGTTCTTC CSAGRGGSYNEQFF
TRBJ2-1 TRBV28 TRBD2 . TGTGCCAGCAGGCCGGGACTAGCGAGTTTGGAGCAGTTCTTC CASRPGLASLEQFF
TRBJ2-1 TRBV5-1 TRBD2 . TGCGCCAGCAGTCTGACTAGCGGGAGGGCCCTAGGTAATGAGCAGTTCTTC CASSLTSGRALGNEQFF
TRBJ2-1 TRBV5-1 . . TGCGCCAGCAGCGGGCCAGGGGCGCGAAACAATGAGCAGTTCTTC CASSGPGARNNEQFF
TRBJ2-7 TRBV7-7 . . TGTGCCAGCAGCTTACACCTCGACTCCTACGAGCAGTACTTC CASSLHLDSYEQYF
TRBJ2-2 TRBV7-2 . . TGTGCCAGCAGCCCCCACGATCCACGGGCCACCGGGGAGCTGTTTTTT CASSPHDPRATGELFF
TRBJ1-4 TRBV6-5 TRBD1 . TGTGCCAGCGGGACAGCCATTAATGAAAAACTGTTTTTT CASGTAINEKLFF
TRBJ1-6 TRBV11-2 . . TGTGCCAGCAGCTTAGGTCATCGAGTAGTTTCACCCCTCCACTTT CASSLGHRVVSPLHF